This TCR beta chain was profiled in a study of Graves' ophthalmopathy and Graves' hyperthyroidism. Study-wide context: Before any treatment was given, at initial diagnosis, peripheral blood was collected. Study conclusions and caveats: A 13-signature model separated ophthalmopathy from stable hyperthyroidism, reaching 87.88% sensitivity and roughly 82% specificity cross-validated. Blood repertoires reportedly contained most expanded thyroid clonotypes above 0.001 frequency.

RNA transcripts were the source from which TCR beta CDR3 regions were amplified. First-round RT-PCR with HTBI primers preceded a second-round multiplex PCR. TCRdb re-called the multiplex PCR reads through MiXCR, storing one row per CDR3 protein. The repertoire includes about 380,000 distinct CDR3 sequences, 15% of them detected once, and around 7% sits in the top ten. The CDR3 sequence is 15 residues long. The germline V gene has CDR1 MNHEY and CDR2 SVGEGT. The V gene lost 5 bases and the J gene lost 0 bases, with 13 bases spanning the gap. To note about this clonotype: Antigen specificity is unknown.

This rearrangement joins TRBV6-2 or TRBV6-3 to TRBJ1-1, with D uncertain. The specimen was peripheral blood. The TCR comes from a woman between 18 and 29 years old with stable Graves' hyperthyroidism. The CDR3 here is CASSLAGLLNTEAFF. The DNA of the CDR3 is TGTGCCAGCAGTCTAGCCGGGCTATTGAACACTGAAGCTTTCTTT.